The clone carrying this T cell receptor (beta chain) was found once. The data derive from a study of a mutant IDH1 vaccine in newly diagnosed glioma. Using immunoSEQ multiplex PCR, the repertoire was profiled, and TCRdb retains in-frame clones only, with some absent. The sample has about 88,000 clones, more than 65% seen once. Specified time point: baseline, week 1 (first vaccination visit). Treatment reported: pre-vaccination baseline after standard-of-care therapy. Sequenced here: PBMCs, sampled from a glioma patient treated with radiotherapy, temozolomide or both. The clonotype originates from a man between 35 and 55 years old with glioma. Some clones in this sample may be carry-over from other donors' samples.

CDR3 protein: CARSPNLSGSSYNEQFF. CDR3 DNA: TGTGCCAGAAGCCCCAACCTAAGCGGGAGCTCCTACAATGAGCAGTTCTTC. The V gene is TRBV7-5, the J gene TRBJ2-1; no DNA check was done on the table's D call, TRBD2. TRBV7-5 is described as a pseudogene. The CDR3 is made up of 17 amino acids.